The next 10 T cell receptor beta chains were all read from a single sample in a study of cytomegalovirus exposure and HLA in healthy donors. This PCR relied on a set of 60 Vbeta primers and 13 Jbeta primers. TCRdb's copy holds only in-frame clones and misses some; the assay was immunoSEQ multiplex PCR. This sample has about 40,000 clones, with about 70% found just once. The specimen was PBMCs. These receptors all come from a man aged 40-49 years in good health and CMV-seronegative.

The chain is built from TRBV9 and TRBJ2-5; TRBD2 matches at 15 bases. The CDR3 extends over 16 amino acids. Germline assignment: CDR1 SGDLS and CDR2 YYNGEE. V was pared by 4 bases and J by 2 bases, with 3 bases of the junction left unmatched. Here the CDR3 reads CASSTGTSGGQETQYF. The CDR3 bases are TGTGCCAGCAGCACTGGGACTAGCGGGGGGCAAGAGACCCAGTACTTC.

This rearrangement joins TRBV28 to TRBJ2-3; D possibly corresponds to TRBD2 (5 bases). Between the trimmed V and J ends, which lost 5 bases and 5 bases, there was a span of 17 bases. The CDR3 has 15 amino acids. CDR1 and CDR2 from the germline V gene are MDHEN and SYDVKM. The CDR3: CASSPPGSRVDTQYF. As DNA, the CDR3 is TGTGCCAGCAGTCCGCCGGGATCAAGAGTAGATACGCAGTATTTT.

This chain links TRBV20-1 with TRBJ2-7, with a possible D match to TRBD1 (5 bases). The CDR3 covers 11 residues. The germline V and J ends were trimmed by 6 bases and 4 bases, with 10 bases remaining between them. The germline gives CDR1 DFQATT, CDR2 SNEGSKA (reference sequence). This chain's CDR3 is CSAPDTYEQYF. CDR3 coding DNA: TGCAGTGCGCCGGACACTTACGAGCAGTACTTC.

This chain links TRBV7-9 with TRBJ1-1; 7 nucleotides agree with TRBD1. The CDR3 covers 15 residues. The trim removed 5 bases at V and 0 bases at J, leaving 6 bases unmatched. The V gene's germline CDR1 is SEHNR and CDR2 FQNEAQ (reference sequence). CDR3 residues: CASSRGQAMNTEAFF. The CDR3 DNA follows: TGTGCCAGCAGCCGCGGACAGGCCATGAACACTGAAGCTTTCTTT.

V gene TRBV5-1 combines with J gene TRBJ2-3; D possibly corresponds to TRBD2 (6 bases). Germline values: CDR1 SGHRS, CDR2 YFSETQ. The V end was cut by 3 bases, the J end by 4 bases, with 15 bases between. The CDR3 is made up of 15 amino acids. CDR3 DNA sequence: TGCGCCAGCAGCTGGGGGGATCGAGGGTCAGATACGCAGTATTTT. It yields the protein CASSWGDRGSDTQYF.

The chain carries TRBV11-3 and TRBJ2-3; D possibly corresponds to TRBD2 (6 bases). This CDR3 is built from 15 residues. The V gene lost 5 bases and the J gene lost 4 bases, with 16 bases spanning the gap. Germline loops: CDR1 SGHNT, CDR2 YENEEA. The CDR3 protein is CASSRGDSSADTQYF. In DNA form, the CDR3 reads TGTGCCAGCAGCCGCGGGGACTCAAGTGCAGATACGCAGTATTTT.

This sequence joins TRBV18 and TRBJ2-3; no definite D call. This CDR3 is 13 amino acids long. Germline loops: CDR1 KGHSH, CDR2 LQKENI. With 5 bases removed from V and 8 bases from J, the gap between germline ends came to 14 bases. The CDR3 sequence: CASSTELRGTQYF. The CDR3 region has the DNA TGTGCCAGCTCAACTGAACTTCGCGGTACGCAGTATTTT.

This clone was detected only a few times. The DNA of the CDR3 is TGTGCCACCAGCAGGCAGGGAAGAGATCAGCCCCAGCATTTT. Amino acid sequence: CATSRQGRDQPQHF. J is TRBJ1-5 and V is TRBV15; TRBD1 might be the D (5 bases). Germline CDR1 LNHNV, CDR2 YYDKDF (reference sequence). This CDR3 is built from 14 residues. Trimming pared 3 bases from V and 5 bases from J, leaving 11 bases between.

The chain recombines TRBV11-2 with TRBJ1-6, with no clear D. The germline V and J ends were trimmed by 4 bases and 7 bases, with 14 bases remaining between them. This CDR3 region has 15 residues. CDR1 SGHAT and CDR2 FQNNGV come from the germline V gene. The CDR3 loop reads CASSSSGEGNSPLHF. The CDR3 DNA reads TGTGCCAGCAGCTCCTCCGGGGAGGGAAATTCACCCCTCCACTTT.

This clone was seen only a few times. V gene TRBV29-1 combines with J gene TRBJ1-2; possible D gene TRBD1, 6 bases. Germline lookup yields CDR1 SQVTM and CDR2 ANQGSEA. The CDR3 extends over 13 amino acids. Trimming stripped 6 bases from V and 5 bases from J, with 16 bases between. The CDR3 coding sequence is TGCAGCGTCAGCAGGGGCGAGACTTATGGCTACACCTTC. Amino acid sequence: CSVSRGETYGYTF.